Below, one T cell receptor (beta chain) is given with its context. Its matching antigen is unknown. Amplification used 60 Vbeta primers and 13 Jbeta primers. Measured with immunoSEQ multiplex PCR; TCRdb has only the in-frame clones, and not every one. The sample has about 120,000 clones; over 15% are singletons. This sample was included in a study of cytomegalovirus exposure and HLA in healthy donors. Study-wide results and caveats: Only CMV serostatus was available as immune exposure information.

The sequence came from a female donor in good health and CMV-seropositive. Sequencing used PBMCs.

Here the CDR3 DNA reads TGCGCCAGCAGCCAAGGCGCACTAGCGGGAGGGCTCTACGAGCAGTACTTC. Protein sequence: CASSQGALAGGLYEQYF. The chain uses TRBV4-1 and TRBJ2-7; 13 positions match TRBD2. V gave up 1 base and J gave up 3 bases; unmatched junction bases: 6. CDR3 length: 17 amino acids. Germline CDR1 and CDR2: MGHRA and YSYEKL.